The rows below give T cell receptor beta chains drawn from one sample of a study of regulatory T cells in long-lasting Graves disease. TCRdb reprocessed the multiplex PCR reads via MiXCR and lists one record per CDR3 protein. The sample yields some 410,000 distinct CDR3 sequences, about 15% seen once. These data also featured in a second study, about T cells in Graves' hyperthyroidism and ophthalmopathy.

The sequencing here drew on peripheral blood mononuclear cells (PBMCs), taken at new diagnosis, from a patient treated with antithyroid drugs. Every receptor here comes from a woman aged 25-40 years with Graves disease. Both conserved end residues are part of each CDR3. D genes are given only for firm matches. Size values are once, few and many counts, or a class for expanded clones, and some rows have none.

CDR3 length: 14
clone size: NA
D gene: TRBD2
V gene: TRBV29-1
J gene: TRBJ2-1
CDR3 protein: CSVGGGSSYNEQFF
CDR3 DNA: TGCAGCGTTGGGGGCGGGAGCTCCTACAATGAGCAGTTCTTC

CDR3 length: 15
clone size: many
D gene: TRBD2
V gene: TRBV5-5
J gene: TRBJ2-3
CDR3 protein: CASTKTSGITDTQYF
CDR3 DNA: TGTGCCAGCACCAAAACTAGCGGGATAACAGATACGCAGTATTTT

CDR3 length: 16
clone size: NA
D gene: NA
V gene: TRBV14
J gene: TRBJ2-1
CDR3 protein: CASSLFGGRSGNEQFF
CDR3 DNA: TGTGCCAGCAGCCTTTTTGGGGGCCGATCCGGAAATGAGCAGTTCTTC

CDR3 length: 15
clone size: once
D gene: NA
V gene: TRBV6-2/TRBV6-3
J gene: TRBJ2-7
CDR3 protein: CASSNRDGGFYEQYF
CDR3 DNA: TGTGCCAGCAGTAACAGGGACGGGGGATTCTACGAGCAGTACTTC

CDR3 length: 16
clone size: NA
D gene: NA
V gene: TRBV14
J gene: TRBJ2-5
CDR3 protein: CASSQGLRLYQETQYF
CDR3 DNA: TGTGCCAGCAGCCAAGGATTGAGGTTGTACCAAGAGACCCAGTACTTC

CDR3 length: 15
clone size: NA
D gene: NA
V gene: TRBV5-5
J gene: TRBJ1-5
CDR3 protein: CASSLQGRRNQPQHF
CDR3 DNA: TGTGCCAGCAGCTTGCAGGGAAGGCGAAATCAGCCCCAGCATTTT

CDR3 length: 16
clone size: many
D gene: NA
V gene: TRBV27
J gene: TRBJ1-5
CDR3 protein: CASSSPSRFPNQPQHF
CDR3 DNA: TGTGCCAGCAGTTCCCCCTCTCGATTCCCCAATCAGCCCCAGCATTTT

CDR3 length: 15
clone size: NA
D gene: NA
V gene: TRBV10-3
J gene: TRBJ2-1
CDR3 protein: CAIRAYDSRENEQFF
CDR3 DNA: TGTGCCATCAGGGCCTATGATTCCCGAGAGAATGAGCAGTTCTTC

CDR3 length: 15
clone size: few
D gene: TRBD2
V gene: TRBV11-2
J gene: TRBJ2-7
CDR3 protein: CASSIRVAGVNEQYF
CDR3 DNA: TGTGCCAGCAGCATCAGGGTAGCGGGAGTAAACGAGCAGTACTTC

CDR3 length: 18
clone size: NA
D gene: TRBD2
V gene: TRBV6-2/TRBV6-3
J gene: TRBJ2-2
CDR3 protein: CASTQRLAGPAGVGGLFF
CDR3 DNA: TGTGCCAGCACCCAAAGACTAGCGGGACCGGCGGGGGTCGGGGGGCTGTTTTTT

CDR3 length: 12
clone size: many
D gene: NA
V gene: TRBV28
J gene: TRBJ2-4
CDR3 protein: CASSPNWGIQYF
CDR3 DNA: TGTGCCAGCAGTCCTAATTGGGGGATTCAGTACTTC

CDR3 length: 13
clone size: many
D gene: NA
V gene: TRBV27
J gene: TRBJ2-3
CDR3 protein: CASMGETGDTQYF
CDR3 DNA: TGTGCCAGCATGGGAGAGACTGGAGATACGCAGTATTTT

CDR3 length: 15
clone size: NA
D gene: TRBD2
V gene: TRBV28
J gene: TRBJ2-3
CDR3 protein: CASSPTSGMLDTQYF
CDR3 DNA: TGTGCCAGCAGTCCGACTAGCGGGATGCTAGATACGCAGTATTTT

CDR3 length: 14
clone size: many
D gene: TRBD2
V gene: TRBV20-1
J gene: TRBJ2-1
CDR3 protein: CSASDTSGEGEQFF
CDR3 DNA: TGCAGTGCTAGTGATACTAGCGGGGAAGGTGAGCAGTTCTTC

CDR3 length: 14
clone size: many
D gene: TRBD1
V gene: TRBV5-1
J gene: TRBJ2-7
CDR3 protein: CASKGQSSSYEQYF
CDR3 DNA: TGCGCCAGCAAGGGACAGTCGAGCTCCTACGAGCAGTACTTC

CDR3 length: 13
clone size: NA
D gene: NA
V gene: TRBV14
J gene: TRBJ2-7
CDR3 protein: CASSQVSGSRQYF
CDR3 DNA: TGTGCCAGCAGCCAAGTAAGCGGATCTCGGCAGTACTTC

CDR3 length: 15
clone size: many
D gene: NA
V gene: TRBV28
J gene: TRBJ2-7
CDR3 protein: CASLRGAGYLYEQYF
CDR3 DNA: TGTGCCAGCCTTCGAGGGGCGGGGTACCTCTACGAGCAGTACTTC

CDR3 length: 14
clone size: many
D gene: NA
V gene: TRBV11-2
J gene: TRBJ2-3
CDR3 protein: CASSLGPAANTQYF
CDR3 DNA: TGTGCCAGCAGCTTAGGCCCGGCAGCCAATACGCAGTATTTT

CDR3 length: 16
clone size: NA
D gene: TRBD1
V gene: TRBV19
J gene: TRBJ1-4
CDR3 protein: CASSPGQGGWSEKLFF
CDR3 DNA: TGTGCCAGTAGCCCGGGACAGGGTGGATGGAGTGAAAAACTGTTTTTT

CDR3 length: 13
clone size: NA
D gene: TRBD1
V gene: TRBV27
J gene: TRBJ1-1
CDR3 protein: CASSRGQGLVSFF
CDR3 DNA: TGTGCCAGCAGCCGGGGACAGGGGTTGGTGTCTTTCTTT

CDR3 length: 13
clone size: many
D gene: NA
V gene: TRBV30
J gene: TRBJ2-1
CDR3 protein: CAWTAGTYNEQFF
CDR3 DNA: TGTGCCTGGACCGCAGGGACCTACAATGAGCAGTTCTTC

CDR3 length: 15
clone size: many
D gene: NA
V gene: TRBV15
J gene: TRBJ2-2
CDR3 protein: CATSRVTANTGELFF
CDR3 DNA: TGTGCCACCAGCAGAGTTACAGCGAACACCGGGGAGCTGTTTTTT

CDR3 length: 12
clone size: many
D gene: NA
V gene: TRBV27
J gene: TRBJ2-2
CDR3 protein: CASSLTGGELFF
CDR3 DNA: TGTGCCAGCAGTTTGACTGGTGGGGAGCTGTTTTTT

CDR3 length: 15
clone size: NA
D gene: NA
V gene: TRBV6-1
J gene: TRBJ2-3
CDR3 protein: CASSQTPLSTDTQYF
CDR3 DNA: TGTGCCAGCAGTCAAACGCCACTTAGCACAGATACGCAGTATTTT

CDR3 length: 14
clone size: many
D gene: NA
V gene: TRBV11-2
J gene: TRBJ2-3
CDR3 protein: CASSPIAGTDTQYF
CDR3 DNA: TGTGCCAGCAGCCCTATAGCGGGCACAGATACGCAGTATTTT

CDR3 length: 16
clone size: NA
D gene: TRBD2
V gene: TRBV28
J gene: TRBJ2-2
CDR3 protein: CASSLSGKFNTGELFF
CDR3 DNA: TGTGCCAGCAGTTTAAGCGGGAAATTTAACACCGGGGAGCTGTTTTTT

CDR3 length: 18
clone size: many
D gene: TRBD2
V gene: TRBV12-5
J gene: TRBJ2-5
CDR3 protein: CASGLVLGQGGGRETQYF
CDR3 DNA: TGTGCTAGTGGTTTGGTCCTAGGGCAGGGCGGGGGGCGGGAGACCCAGTACTTC

CDR3 length: 16
clone size: NA
D gene: NA
V gene: TRBV7-8
J gene: TRBJ1-1
CDR3 protein: CASSLAVLDRNTEAFF
CDR3 DNA: TGTGCCAGCAGCTTAGCGGTTTTAGACAGGAACACTGAAGCTTTCTTT

CDR3 length: 16
clone size: many
D gene: NA
V gene: TRBV7-8
J gene: TRBJ2-1
CDR3 protein: CASSLGRIPEKDLKFF
CDR3 DNA: TGTGCCAGCAGCTTAGGGAGGATACCCGAGAAGGACCTGAAGTTCTTC

CDR3 length: 15
clone size: NA
D gene: TRBD2
V gene: TRBV4-1
J gene: TRBJ2-7
CDR3 protein: CASSQVFAGAGEQYF
CDR3 DNA: TGCGCCAGCAGCCAAGTATTCGCGGGAGCGGGAGAGCAGTACTTC

CDR3 length: 16
clone size: many
D gene: TRBD2
V gene: TRBV11-2
J gene: TRBJ2-2
CDR3 protein: CASSYTSAHGGGELFF
CDR3 DNA: TGTGCCAGCAGTTATACTAGCGCCCACGGGGGCGGGGAGCTGTTTTTT

CDR3 length: 20
clone size: many
D gene: TRBD1
V gene: TRBV6-2/TRBV6-3
J gene: TRBJ2-1
CDR3 protein: CASSNPSAQIRGHSYNEQFF
CDR3 DNA: TGTGCCAGCAGTAACCCATCCGCCCAGATCAGGGGGCATTCCTACAATGAGCAGTTCTTC

CDR3 length: 13
clone size: few
D gene: NA
V gene: TRBV29-1
J gene: TRBJ2-5
CDR3 protein: CSVEKVEGETQYF
CDR3 DNA: TGCAGCGTTGAAAAGGTGGAAGGCGAGACCCAGTACTTC

CDR3 length: 14
clone size: many
D gene: NA
V gene: TRBV5-1
J gene: TRBJ2-1
CDR3 protein: CASSYGGGRNEQFF
CDR3 DNA: TGCGCCAGCAGCTACGGAGGGGGCCGAAATGAGCAGTTCTTC

CDR3 length: 14
clone size: many
D gene: TRBD1
V gene: TRBV7-2
J gene: TRBJ2-7
CDR3 protein: CASSLEQGPREQYF
CDR3 DNA: TGTGCCAGCAGCTTAGAACAGGGGCCACGGGAGCAGTACTTC

CDR3 length: 14
clone size: NA
D gene: TRBD2
V gene: TRBV20-1
J gene: TRBJ2-7
CDR3 protein: CSAVKAGGSYEQYF
CDR3 DNA: TGCAGTGCTGTAAAAGCGGGAGGATCCTACGAGCAGTACTTC

CDR3 length: 19
clone size: many
D gene: NA
V gene: TRBV7-9
J gene: TRBJ2-2
CDR3 protein: CASSPPAAPRVGGTGELFF
CDR3 DNA: TGTGCCAGCAGCCCCCCCGCGGCTCCCCGGGTTGGGGGGACCGGGGAGCTGTTTTTT

CDR3 length: 14
clone size: NA
D gene: TRBD2
V gene: TRBV27
J gene: TRBJ2-3
CDR3 protein: CASSLAGDVDTQYF
CDR3 DNA: TGTGCCAGCAGTTTAGCGGGAGATGTAGATACGCAGTATTTT

CDR3 length: 15
clone size: many
D gene: TRBD1
V gene: TRBV30
J gene: TRBJ1-5
CDR3 protein: CAWRVQGASNQPQHF
CDR3 DNA: TGTGCCTGGAGGGTACAGGGGGCAAGCAATCAGCCCCAGCATTTT

CDR3 length: 12
clone size: many
D gene: NA
V gene: TRBV6-5
J gene: TRBJ1-5
CDR3 protein: CASSFTGGPQHF
CDR3 DNA: TGTGCCAGCAGTTTCACGGGGGGGCCCCAGCATTTT

CDR3 length: 13
clone size: many
D gene: NA
V gene: TRBV20-1
J gene: TRBJ2-3
CDR3 protein: CSAIAARTDTQYF
CDR3 DNA: TGCAGTGCTATAGCGGCCCGCACAGATACGCAGTATTTT

CDR3 length: 14
clone size: many
D gene: NA
V gene: TRBV28
J gene: TRBJ2-4
CDR3 protein: CASSPQGANSIQYF
CDR3 DNA: TGTGCCAGCAGCCCACAGGGAGCCAATAGCATTCAGTACTTC

CDR3 length: 15
clone size: many
D gene: NA
V gene: TRBV11-2
J gene: TRBJ2-5
CDR3 protein: CASSFTGPHQETQYF
CDR3 DNA: TGTGCCAGCAGCTTCACCGGGCCCCACCAAGAGACCCAGTACTTC

CDR3 length: 16
clone size: many
D gene: NA
V gene: TRBV28
J gene: TRBJ1-4
CDR3 protein: CASSSRRGSTNEKLFF
CDR3 DNA: TGTGCCAGCAGTTCCCGCCGTGGGTCAACTAATGAAAAACTGTTTTTT

CDR3 length: 12
clone size: many
D gene: NA
V gene: TRBV6-5
J gene: TRBJ1-1
CDR3 protein: CASSSLRGKAFF
CDR3 DNA: TGTGCCAGCAGTTCTCTGCGGGGGAAAGCTTTCTTT

CDR3 length: 11
clone size: few
D gene: NA
V gene: TRBV19
J gene: TRBJ1-5
CDR3 protein: CASSTRGPQHF
CDR3 DNA: TGTGCCAGTAGTACAAGGGGGCCCCAGCATTTT

CDR3 length: 13
clone size: NA
D gene: NA
V gene: TRBV15
J gene: TRBJ2-5
CDR3 protein: CATSRAMGETQYF
CDR3 DNA: TGTGCCACCAGCCGAGCTATGGGTGAGACCCAGTACTTC

CDR3 length: 14
clone size: few
D gene: NA
V gene: TRBV27
J gene: TRBJ2-1
CDR3 protein: CASTLGGGYNEQFF
CDR3 DNA: TGTGCCAGCACCTTAGGGGGGGGGTACAATGAGCAGTTCTTC